Detailed here is one TCR beta chain. The data were obtained in a study of blood T cell repertoires in COVID-19. The wider study: Researchers got acute and convalescent COVID-19 samples from the United States, Italy and Spain. In each case, the material was cDNA or gDNA derived from T cells, B-cell-depleted T cells, or PBMCs.

Methods used by the authors: How many nucleated cells were present was estimated from reference gene primer amplification. Profiled with immunoSEQ multiplex PCR; TCRdb holds only in-frame clones, not every one. That table gives V, J and clone size, and the DNA gave D and trimming. The data hold 100,000 or so clones, with 80% to 90% observed a single time. The sequencing input was peripheral blood. This clonotype was sampled from a human donor in a cohort sampled during active COVID-19.

The CDR3 DNA sequence: TGCAGCGTGGGACTAGCGGGAGGTGGGGGCACAGATACGCAGTATTTT. Amino acid sequence: CSVGLAGGGGTDTQYF. This chain links TRBV29-1 with TRBJ2-3; 15 bases agree with TRBD2. This CDR3 has 16 residues. V lost 6 bases and J lost 1; bases outside the gene matches: 5. Germline V gene data show CDR1 as SQVTM and CDR2 as ANQGSEA.